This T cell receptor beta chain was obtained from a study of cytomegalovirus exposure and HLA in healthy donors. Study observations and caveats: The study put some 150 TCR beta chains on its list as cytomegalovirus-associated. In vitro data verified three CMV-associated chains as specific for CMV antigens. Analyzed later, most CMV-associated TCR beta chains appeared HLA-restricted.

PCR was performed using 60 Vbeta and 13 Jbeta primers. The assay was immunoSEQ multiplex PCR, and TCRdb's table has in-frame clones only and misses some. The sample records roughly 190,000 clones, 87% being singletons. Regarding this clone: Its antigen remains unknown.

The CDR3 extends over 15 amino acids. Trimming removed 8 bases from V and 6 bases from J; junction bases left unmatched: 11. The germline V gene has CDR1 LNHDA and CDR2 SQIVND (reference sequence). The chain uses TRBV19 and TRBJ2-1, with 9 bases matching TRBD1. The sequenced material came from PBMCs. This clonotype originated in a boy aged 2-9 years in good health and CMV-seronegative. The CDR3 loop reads CASGAGTGSVNEQFF. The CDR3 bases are TGTGCCAGTGGAGCCGGGACAGGGTCAGTCAATGAGCAGTTCTTC. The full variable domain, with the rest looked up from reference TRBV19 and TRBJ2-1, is DGGITQSPKYLFRKEGQNVTLSCEQNLNHDAMYWYRQDPGQGLRLIYYSQIVNDFQKGDIAEGYSVSREKKESFPLTVTSAQKNPTAFYLCASGAGTGSVNEQFFGPGTRLTVL.